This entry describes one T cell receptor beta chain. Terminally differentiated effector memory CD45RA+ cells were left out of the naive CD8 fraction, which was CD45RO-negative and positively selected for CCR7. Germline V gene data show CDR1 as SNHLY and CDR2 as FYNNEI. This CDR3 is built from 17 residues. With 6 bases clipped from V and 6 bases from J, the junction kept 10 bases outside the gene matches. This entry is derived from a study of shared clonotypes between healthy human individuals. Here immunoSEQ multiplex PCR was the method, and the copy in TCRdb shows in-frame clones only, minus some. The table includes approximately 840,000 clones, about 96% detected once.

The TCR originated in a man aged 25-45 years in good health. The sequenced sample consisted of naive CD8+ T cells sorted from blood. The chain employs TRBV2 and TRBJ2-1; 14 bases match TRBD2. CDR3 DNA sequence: TGTGCCAGCAGAGATACGACTAGCGGGAGGGCCTCCAATGAGCAGTTCTTC. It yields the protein CASRDTTSGRASNEQFF.